This T cell receptor (beta chain) originates from a study of graft-versus-host responses after intestinal transplantation. Study summary: Transplants were multivisceral, liver-intestinal, or isolated intestinal. Every one of the recipients received anti-thymocyte globulin induction and afterwards took tacrolimus and steroids for roughly three years. Points from the study as a whole: Graft-donor T cell macrochimerism coincided with high graft-versus-host to host-versus-graft clonal ratios in allografts. Early HvG declines after transplant were associated with peak circulating GvH clone levels.

Germline V CDR1 and CDR2: LNHNV, YYDKDF (reference sequence). CDR3 length: 13 residues. Trimming took 9 bases from V and 7 from J, leaving 18 bases between them. Of note for this clone: Its cognate antigen is unknown.

The data were produced by immunoSEQ multiplex PCR, yet TCRdb's version contains in-frame clones alone and is incomplete. The top ten clones hold 0.8% to 0.85% of a sample with roughly 25,000 clones, 90% to 95% of them seen once. Sequenced here: PBMCs, sampled approximately 32 days after intestinal transplant. The rearrangement uses TRBV15 and TRBJ1-1; a weak D match, TRBD1 (5 bases). The TCR originated in a human patient who received an intestinal transplant, so some T cells may come from the graft donor. As DNA, the CDR3 is TGTGCCACAACCGGGTCGGGGACCAGTGAAGCTTTCTTT. Translating gives CATTGSGTSEAFF.